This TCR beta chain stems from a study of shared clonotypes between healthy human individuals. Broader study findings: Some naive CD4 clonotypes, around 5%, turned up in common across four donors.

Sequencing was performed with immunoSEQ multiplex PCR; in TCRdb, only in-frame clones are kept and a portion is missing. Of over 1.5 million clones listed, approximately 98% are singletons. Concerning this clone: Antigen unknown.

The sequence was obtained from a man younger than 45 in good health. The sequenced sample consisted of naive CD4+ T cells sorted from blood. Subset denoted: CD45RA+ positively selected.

The CDR3 region is CASSASRGRGAEAFF. As DNA, the CDR3 is TGTGCCAGCAGTGCATCCAGGGGCCGGGGGGCTGAAGCTTTCTTT. The gene calls are TRBV28 and TRBJ1-1; tentatively, D is TRBD1 (6 bases). Germline V gene sequence: CDR1 MDHEN, CDR2 SYDVKM. This CDR3 is 15 amino acids long. V shed 5 bases and J shed 6 bases, with 19 bases lying between them.